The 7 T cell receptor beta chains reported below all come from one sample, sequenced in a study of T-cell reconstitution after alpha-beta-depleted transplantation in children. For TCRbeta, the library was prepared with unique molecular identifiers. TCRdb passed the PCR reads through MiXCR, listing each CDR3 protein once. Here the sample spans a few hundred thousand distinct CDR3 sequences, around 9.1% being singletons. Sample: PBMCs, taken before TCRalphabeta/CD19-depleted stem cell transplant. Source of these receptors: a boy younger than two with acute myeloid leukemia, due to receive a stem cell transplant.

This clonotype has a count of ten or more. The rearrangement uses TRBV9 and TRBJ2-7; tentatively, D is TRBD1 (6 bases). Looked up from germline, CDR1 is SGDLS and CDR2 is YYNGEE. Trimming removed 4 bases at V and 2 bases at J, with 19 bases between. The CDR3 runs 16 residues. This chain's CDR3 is CASSPPLGRGTYEQYF. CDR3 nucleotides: TGTGCCAGCAGCCCTCCCCTGGGCAGGGGCACCTACGAGCAGTACTTC.

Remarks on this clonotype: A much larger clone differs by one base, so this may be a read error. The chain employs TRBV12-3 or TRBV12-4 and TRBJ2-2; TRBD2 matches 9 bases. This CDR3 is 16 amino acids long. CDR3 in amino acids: CTSSLRGRAGVGELFF. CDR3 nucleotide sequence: TGTACCAGCAGTTTACGCGGGAGGGCCGGGGTCGGGGAGCTGTTTTTT.

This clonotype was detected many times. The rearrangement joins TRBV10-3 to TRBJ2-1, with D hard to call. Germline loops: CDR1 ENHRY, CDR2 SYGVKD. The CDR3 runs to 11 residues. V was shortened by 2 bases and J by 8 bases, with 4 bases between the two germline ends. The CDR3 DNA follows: TGTGCCATCAGTGAGAACGATGAGCAGTTCTTC. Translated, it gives CAISENDEQFF.

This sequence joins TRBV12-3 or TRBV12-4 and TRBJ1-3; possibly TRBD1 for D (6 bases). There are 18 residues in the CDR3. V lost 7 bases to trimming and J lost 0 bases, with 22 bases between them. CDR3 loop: CASTARRGVKSSGNTIYF. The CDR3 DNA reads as TGTGCCAGCACCGCTAGAAGGGGGGTTAAGAGCTCTGGAAACACCATATATTTT.

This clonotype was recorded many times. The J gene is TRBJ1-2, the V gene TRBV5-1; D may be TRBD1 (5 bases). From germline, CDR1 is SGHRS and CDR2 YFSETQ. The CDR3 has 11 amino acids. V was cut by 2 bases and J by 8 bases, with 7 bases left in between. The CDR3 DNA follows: TGCGCCAGCAGCTTCCAGGGCGGCTACACCTTC. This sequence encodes CASSFQGGYTF.

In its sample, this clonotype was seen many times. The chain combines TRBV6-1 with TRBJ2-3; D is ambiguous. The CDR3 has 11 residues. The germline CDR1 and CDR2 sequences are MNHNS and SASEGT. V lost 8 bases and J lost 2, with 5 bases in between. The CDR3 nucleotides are TGTGCCAGCTTTCACACAGATACGCAGTATTTT. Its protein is CASFHTDTQYF.

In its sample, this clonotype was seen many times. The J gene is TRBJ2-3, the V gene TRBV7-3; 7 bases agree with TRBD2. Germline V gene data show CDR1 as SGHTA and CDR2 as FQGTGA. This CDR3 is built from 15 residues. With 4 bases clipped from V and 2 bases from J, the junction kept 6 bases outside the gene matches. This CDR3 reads CASSSSGTPTDTQYF. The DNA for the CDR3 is TGTGCCAGCAGCTCTAGCGGAACCCCCACAGATACGCAGTATTTT.